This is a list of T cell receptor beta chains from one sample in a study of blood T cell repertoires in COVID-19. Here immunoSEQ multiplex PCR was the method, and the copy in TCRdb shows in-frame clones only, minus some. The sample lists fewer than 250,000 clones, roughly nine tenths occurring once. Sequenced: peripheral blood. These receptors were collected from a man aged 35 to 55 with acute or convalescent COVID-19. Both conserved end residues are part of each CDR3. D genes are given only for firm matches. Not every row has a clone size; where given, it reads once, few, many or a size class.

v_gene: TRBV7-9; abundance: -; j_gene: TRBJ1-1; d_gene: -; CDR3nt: TGTGCCAGCAGCATAGTGGGGAGGGGCCAGATTGAAGCTTTCTTT; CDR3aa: CASSIVGRGQIEAFF
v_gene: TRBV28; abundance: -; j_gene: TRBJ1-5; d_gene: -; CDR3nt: TGTGCCAGCAGTTCGGGTCAGCCCCAGCATTTT; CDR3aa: CASSSGQPQHF
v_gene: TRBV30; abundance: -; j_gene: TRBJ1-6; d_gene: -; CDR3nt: TGTGCCTGGAGGGTCATTCTAAGGGGGTCACCCCTCCACTTT; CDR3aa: CAWRVILRGSPLHF
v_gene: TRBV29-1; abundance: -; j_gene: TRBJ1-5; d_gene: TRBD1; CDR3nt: TGCAGCGTTTCCTACAGGGGGGATCAGCCCCAGCATTTT; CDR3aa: CSVSYRGDQPQHF
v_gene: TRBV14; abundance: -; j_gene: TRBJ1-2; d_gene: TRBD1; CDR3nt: TGTGCCAGCAGCCAGGGACAGGGGGCCAATTGGAACTATGGCTACACCTTC; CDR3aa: CASSQGQGANWNYGYTF
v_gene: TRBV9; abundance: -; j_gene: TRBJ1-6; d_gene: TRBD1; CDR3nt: TGTGCCAGCAGCGAGTACAGGGGGACCTATAATTCACCCCTCCACTTT; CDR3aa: CASSEYRGTYNSPLHF
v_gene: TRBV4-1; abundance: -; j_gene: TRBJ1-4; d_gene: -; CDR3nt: TGCGCCAGCAGCCTGGACAGCTCTAATGAAAAACTGTTTTTT; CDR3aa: CASSLDSSNEKLFF
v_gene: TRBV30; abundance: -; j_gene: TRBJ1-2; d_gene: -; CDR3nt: TGTGCCTGGAGTGTAGACAGCGTCTATGGCTACACCTTC; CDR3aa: CAWSVDSVYGYTF
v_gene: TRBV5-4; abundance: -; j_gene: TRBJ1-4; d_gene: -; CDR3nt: TGTGCCAGCAGCGGGGGGGACGAAAAACTGTTTTTT; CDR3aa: CASSGGDEKLFF
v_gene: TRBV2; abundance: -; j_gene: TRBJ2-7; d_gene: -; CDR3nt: TGTGCCAGCAGGCGACACTACGAGCAGTACTTC; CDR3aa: CASRRHYEQYF
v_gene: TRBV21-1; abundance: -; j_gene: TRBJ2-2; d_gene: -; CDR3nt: TGTGCCAGCAGCTGCGGACTAGCGGGAGTGGGCACCGGGGAGCTGTTTTTT; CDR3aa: CASSCGLAGVGTGELFF
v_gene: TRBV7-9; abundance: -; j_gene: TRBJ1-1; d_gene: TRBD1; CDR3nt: TGTGCCAGCAGCTCTCAGGGGGTCACTGAAGCTTTCTTT; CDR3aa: CASSSQGVTEAFF
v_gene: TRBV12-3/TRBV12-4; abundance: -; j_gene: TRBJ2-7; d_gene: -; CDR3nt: TGTGCCAGCAGTTCACAGGGTAACGAGCAGTACTTC; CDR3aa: CASSSQGNEQYF
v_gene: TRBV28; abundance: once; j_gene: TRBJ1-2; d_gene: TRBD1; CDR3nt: TGTGCCAGCAGTAAGGGGGCTAGCACAGCTAACTATGGCTACACCTTC; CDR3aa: CASSKGASTANYGYTF
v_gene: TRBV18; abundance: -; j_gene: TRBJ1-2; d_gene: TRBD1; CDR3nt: TGTGCCAGCTCACTCGGGATACCTACGACAGGGGAGTACGGCTACACCTTC; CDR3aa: CASSLGIPTTGEYGYTF
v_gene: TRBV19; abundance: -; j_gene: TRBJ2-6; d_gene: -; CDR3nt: TGTGCCAGTAGTATAGACGCCCAGGGCCAGAGCTCTGGGGCCAACGTCCTGACTTTC; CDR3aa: CASSIDAQGQSSGANVLTF
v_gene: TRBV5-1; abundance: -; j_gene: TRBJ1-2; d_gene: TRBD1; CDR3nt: TGCGCCAGCAGCTCACAGGGGGCCCACTATGGCTACACCTTC; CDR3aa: CASSSQGAHYGYTF
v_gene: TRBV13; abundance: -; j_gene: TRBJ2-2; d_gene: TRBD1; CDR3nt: TGTGCCAGCAGCTTAGAGCTGAATCCGGGACAGGGGTACACCGGGGAGCTGTTTTTT; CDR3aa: CASSLELNPGQGYTGELFF
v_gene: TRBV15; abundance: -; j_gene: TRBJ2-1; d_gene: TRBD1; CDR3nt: TGTGCCACCAGCAGGACGGACAGGGAGAACAATGAGCAGTTCTTC; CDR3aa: CATSRTDRENNEQFF
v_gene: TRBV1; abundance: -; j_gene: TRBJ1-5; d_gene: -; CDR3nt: TGCACCAGCAGCCAGTCCCCCCCGGGACAGGGCGGTCAGCCCCAGCATTTT; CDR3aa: CTSSQSPPGQGGQPQHF
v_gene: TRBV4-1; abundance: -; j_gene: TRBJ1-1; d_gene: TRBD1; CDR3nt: TGCGCCAGCAGCCTGGACAGGGGGGCCACTGAAGCTTTCTTT; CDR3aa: CASSLDRGATEAFF
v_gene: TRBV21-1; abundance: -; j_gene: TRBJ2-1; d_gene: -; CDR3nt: TGTGCCAGCAGCAAGTTCGTCGGTGAGGGAAAGGGACTGCCCCGGGCGGTGCAGTTCTTC; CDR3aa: CASSKFVGEGKGLPRAVQFF
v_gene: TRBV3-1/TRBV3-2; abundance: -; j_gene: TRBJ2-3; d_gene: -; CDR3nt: TGTGCCAGCAGCCATCCAGGGCCTAGGTCAGATACGCAGTATTTT; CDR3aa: CASSHPGPRSDTQYF
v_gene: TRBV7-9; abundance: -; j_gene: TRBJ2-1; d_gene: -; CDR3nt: TGTGCCAGCAGCCCCCGACAGGCCCCACGAGGCAATGAGCAGTTCTTC; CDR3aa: CASSPRQAPRGNEQFF
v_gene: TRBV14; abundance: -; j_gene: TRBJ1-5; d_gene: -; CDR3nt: TGTGCCAGCAGCCCAAGTGGGCAGGGGAAGAATCAGCCCCAGCATTTT; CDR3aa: CASSPSGQGKNQPQHF
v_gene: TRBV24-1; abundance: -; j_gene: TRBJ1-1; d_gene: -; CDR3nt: TGTGCCACCAGTGTTCAGGGATTCAGCAAGAACACTGAAGCTTTCTTT; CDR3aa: CATSVQGFSKNTEAFF
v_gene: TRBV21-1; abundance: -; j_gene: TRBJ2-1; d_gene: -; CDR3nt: TGTGCCAGCAGCAAAGCGCTAGGGTCTTCGGCAGGGAGGAATCATGAGCAGTTCTTC; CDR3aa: CASSKALGSSAGRNHEQFF
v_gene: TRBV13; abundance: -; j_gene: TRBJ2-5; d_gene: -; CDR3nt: TGTGCCAGCAGCTCCCCCGTCCTCGAGGAGACCCAGTACTTC; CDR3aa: CASSSPVLEETQYF
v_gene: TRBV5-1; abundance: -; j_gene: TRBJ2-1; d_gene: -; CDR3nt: TGCGCCAGCAGCTTGTGGACTCTAGCGATAAACAATGAGCAGTTCTTC; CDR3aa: CASSLWTLAINNEQFF
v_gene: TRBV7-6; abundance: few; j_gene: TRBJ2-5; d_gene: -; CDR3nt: TGTGCCAGCAGCCTATTTGGGTCTGGTTTCGGGGAGACCCAGTACTTC; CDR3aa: CASSLFGSGFGETQYF
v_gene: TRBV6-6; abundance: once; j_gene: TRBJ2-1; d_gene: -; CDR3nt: TGTGCCAGCAGTCCCTTTCGGGAGGAGCAGTTCTTC; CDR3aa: CASSPFREEQFF